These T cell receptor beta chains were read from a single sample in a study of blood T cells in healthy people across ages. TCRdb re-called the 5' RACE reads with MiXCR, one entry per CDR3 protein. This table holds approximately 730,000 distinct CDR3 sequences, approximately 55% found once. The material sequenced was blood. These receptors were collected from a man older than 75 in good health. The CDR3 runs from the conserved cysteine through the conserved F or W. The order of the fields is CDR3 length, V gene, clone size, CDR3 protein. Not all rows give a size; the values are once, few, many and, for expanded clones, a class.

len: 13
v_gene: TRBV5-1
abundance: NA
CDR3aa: CASSLVREGTQYF

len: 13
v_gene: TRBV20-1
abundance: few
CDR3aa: CSARSTGPGELFF

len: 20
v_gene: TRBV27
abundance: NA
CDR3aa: CASSLSKRLAGGPSYNEQFF

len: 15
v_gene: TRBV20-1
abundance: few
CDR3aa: CSARGTSGYTGELFF

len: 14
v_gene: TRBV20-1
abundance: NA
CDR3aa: CSAKKQGGFYGYTF

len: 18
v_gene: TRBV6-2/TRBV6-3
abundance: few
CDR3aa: CASSQAPSGRSNYNEQFF

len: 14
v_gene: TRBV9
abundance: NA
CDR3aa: CASSVAAAYNEQFF

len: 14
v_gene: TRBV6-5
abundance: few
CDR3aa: CASSLHGGWYEQYF

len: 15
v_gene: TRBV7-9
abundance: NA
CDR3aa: CASSPGQGMNTEAFF

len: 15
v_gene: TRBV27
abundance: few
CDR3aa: CASSFQSSGTYEQYF

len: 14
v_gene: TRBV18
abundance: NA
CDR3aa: CASSPQEGRETQYF

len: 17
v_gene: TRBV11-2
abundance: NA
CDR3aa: CASSFYSGRALGNEQFF

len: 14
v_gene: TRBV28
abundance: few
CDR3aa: CASSPRWRSYEQYF

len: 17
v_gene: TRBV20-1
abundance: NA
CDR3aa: CSARDWGQGPMNTEAFF

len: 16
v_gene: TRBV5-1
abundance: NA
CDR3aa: CASSTWPSGSYNEQFF